This T cell receptor (beta chain) was sequenced in a study of T cells in Graves' hyperthyroidism and ophthalmopathy. Study conclusions and caveats: Blood also showed most of the thyroid clonotypes that were expanded above 0.001. Separating ophthalmopathy from stable hyperthyroidism was achieved by a 13 V-J model.

CDR1 MNHEY and CDR2 SVGEGT come from the germline V gene. The CDR3 has 16 residues. The V gene lost 5 bases and the J gene lost 3 bases, with 17 bases spanning the gap. This clonotype appeared many times. Its antigen remains unknown. Amplified TCR beta CDR3 regions derived from RNA transcripts. Initially, a first-round RT-PCR of the TCR CDR3 employed the HTBI primer set. Each CDR3 protein is one row after TCRdb ran MiXCR on the multiplex PCR reads. The sample holds some 580,000 distinct CDR3 sequences, 15% to 20% seen once. The chain carries TRBV6-2 or TRBV6-3 and TRBJ2-1; D not certain. Input material: blood. This TCR was recovered from a woman aged 40 to 55 with Graves' ophthalmopathy. CDR3 loop: CASSRFRVRIYNEQFF. CDR3 DNA: TGTGCCAGCAGTCGTTTCCGCGTGAGAATCTACAATGAGCAGTTCTTC.